This TCR beta chain derives from a study of T cells after yellow fever vaccination. As for the study in general: Each low-cell-number fraction was prepared by means of SMART-Seq v4 Ultra Low Input. The study's findings and limits: The study re-detected most primary-vaccination clones after the booster (96% CD4, almost 90% CD8). Abundant clonotypes from the bulk population could have been carried over as contaminants into FACS-sorted repertoires.

As regards this clonotype: Its antigen is as yet unknown.

V lost 6 bases and J lost 3, with 12 bases in between. The CDR3 is 12 residues long. The germline V gene encodes CDR1 DFQATT and CDR2 SNEGSKA (reference sequence). They built TCR cDNA with 5'RACE template switching, a step that put in a universal primer site and UMIs. TCRdb re-derived calls from the 5' RACE reads in MiXCR, one entry per CDR3 protein. This repertoire shows 510,000 or so distinct CDR3 sequences, 15% to 20% found once; its top ten account for 14%. Sequences were derived from PBMCs, sampled 15 days after the yellow fever booster vaccination. This receptor was taken from a man aged 25-45 years who received the YFV17D yellow fever vaccine. This rearrangement joins TRBV20-1 to TRBJ2-7; TRBD2 might be the D (6 bases). For the CDR3, the DNA is TGCAGTGCCAATGGACTACACTACGAGCAGTACTTC. It translates to CSANGLHYEQYF.